What follows are 9 T cell receptor beta chains derived from one specimen sequenced in a study of CD8 T cells in Susac syndrome. With random hexamers, 0.5 to 1 ug RNA was reverse transcribed. Each CDR3 protein gets one entry after TCRdb re-called the immunoSEQ multiplex PCR reads with MiXCR. This table has approximately 77,000 distinct CDR3 sequences, roughly 91% appearing once. The sequenced material came from CD4+ T cells from PBMCs. The receptors were sampled from a human donor with Susac syndrome.

V is TRBV18 and J is TRBJ1-5, with 7 bases aligning to TRBD1. This CDR3 has 17 residues. The germline V gene has CDR1 KGHSH and CDR2 LQKENI. Trimming took 6 bases from V and 10 from J; bases not matched to a gene: 21. The CDR3 protein is CASSPGQAWDSRSPQHF. CDR3 coding DNA: TGTGCCAGCTCGCCCGGACAAGCCTGGGACAGTCGTTCTCCCCAGCATTTT.

The gene calls are TRBV7-2 and TRBJ1-1; D ambiguous. CDR1 is SGHTA, CDR2 FQGNSA, per germline. The ends were cut back, 1 base at V and 1 base at J, with 7 bases in the middle. This CDR3 region has 14 residues. Here the CDR3 DNA reads TGTGCCAGCAGCTTAGTTTGGGGGAACACTGAAGCTTTCTTT. Its translation: CASSLVWGNTEAFF.

This chain joins TRBV7-2 and TRBJ2-3; tentatively, D is TRBD1 or TRBD2 (5 bases each). Germline assignment: CDR1 SGHTA and CDR2 FQGNSA. V shed 6 bases and J shed 3 bases, with 19 bases lying between them. The CDR3 length is 16 residues. CDR3 residues: CASRGEWGAITDTQYF. DNA of the CDR3: TGTGCCAGCAGGGGGGAATGGGGTGCGATAACAGATACGCAGTATTTT.

The chain carries TRBV7-2 and TRBJ2-5, with 13 nucleotides matching TRBD2. Germline assignment: CDR1 SGHTA and CDR2 FQGNSA. After removal of 3 bases from V and 4 bases from J, the junction contained 5 bases not matched to a gene. This CDR3 is built from 16 residues. In DNA, the CDR3 is TGTGCCAGCAGCTTGGGACTAGCGGGGAGGGGAGAGACCCAGTACTTC. Residues: CASSLGLAGRGETQYF. Drawing the rest from reference TRBV7-2 and TRBJ2-5, the complete variable domain is GAGVSQSPSNKVTEKGKDVELRCDPISGHTALYWYRQSLGQGLEFLIYFQGNSAPDKSGLPSDRFSAERTGGSVSTLTIQRTQQEDSAVYLCASSLGLAGRGETQYFGPGTRLLVL.

The chain links TRBV28 to TRBJ2-1, with TRBD2 matching over 11 bases. The CDR3 runs to 15 residues. Germline V gene sequence: CDR1 MDHEN, CDR2 SYDVKM. The trim removed 4 bases at V and 8 bases at J, leaving 7 bases unmatched. The CDR3 sequence is CASSSKGLAVDEQFF. DNA of the CDR3: TGTGCCAGCAGTTCCAAGGGACTAGCGGTCGATGAGCAGTTCTTC.

This clonotype was seen only a few times. The chain combines TRBV10-3 with TRBJ2-7; D call uncertain. CDR1 ENHRY and CDR2 SYGVKD come from the germline V gene. This CDR3 contains 12 residues. Trimming removed 2 bases at V and 3 bases at J, with 5 bases between. The CDR3: CAISERLYEQYF. CDR3 in DNA: TGTGCCATCAGTGAGCGGCTCTACGAGCAGTACTTC.

This chain uses TRBV18 with TRBJ1-1; D is undetermined. This CDR3 is 13 amino acids long. The germline gives CDR1 KGHSH, CDR2 LQKENI. Trimming shortened V by 5 bases and J by 1 base, and 8 bases separated the two germline ends. CDR3 DNA: TGTGCCAGCTCAGAGGTTGGGAACACTGAAGCTTTCTTT. Protein sequence: CASSEVGNTEAFF.

V is TRBV12-3 or TRBV12-4 and J is TRBJ1-6; TRBD1 aligns across 9 bases. The CDR3 length is 16 residues. The junction had 7 bases not matched to a gene; V was cut back by 3 bases and J by 7 bases. CDR3 sequence: CASSFSRTGDNSPLHF. In DNA form, the CDR3 reads TGTGCCAGCAGTTTCTCGAGGACAGGGGACAATTCACCCCTCCACTTT.

This chain's CDR3 is CATSRDRGTKSSYEQYF. CDR3 coding DNA: TGTGCCACCAGCAGAGATAGAGGGACAAAAAGCTCCTACGAGCAGTACTTC. This chain links TRBV15 with TRBJ2-7; possible D gene TRBD1, 6 bases. V was pared by 0 bases and J by 0 bases, with 15 bases between. This CDR3 is 17 amino acids long. CDR1 is LNHNV, CDR2 YYDKDF, per germline (reference sequence).